This TCR beta chain was obtained from a study of blood T cell repertoires in COVID-19. Study summary: Samples representing acute and convalescent COVID-19 were sourced from the United States, Italy and Spain. The cDNA or gDNA used as material had been derived from T cells, B-cell-depleted T cells, or PBMCs.

A single count supports this clone. The CDR3 is 14 residues long. Germline lookup yields CDR1 LNHDA and CDR2 SQIVND (reference sequence). V was shortened by 0 bases and J by 4 bases, with 8 bases between the two germline ends. Study processing details: Amplification of reference gene primers was used by the study to estimate nucleated cell counts. TCRdb's copy holds only in-frame clones and misses some; the assay was immunoSEQ multiplex PCR. For V, J and clone size, that table is used; D and trimming come from the DNA. The table has about 180,000 clones, 70% to 90% seen once. This receptor was identified in a human donor with active or convalescent COVID-19. The donor label of this sample is uncertain. The V call is TRBV19, the J call TRBJ2-3; D gene uncertain. The sequenced material came from peripheral blood. In DNA form, the CDR3 reads TGTGCCAGTAGTATAGATCTTTCGGCAGATACGCAGTATTTT. Translated: CASSIDLSADTQYF.